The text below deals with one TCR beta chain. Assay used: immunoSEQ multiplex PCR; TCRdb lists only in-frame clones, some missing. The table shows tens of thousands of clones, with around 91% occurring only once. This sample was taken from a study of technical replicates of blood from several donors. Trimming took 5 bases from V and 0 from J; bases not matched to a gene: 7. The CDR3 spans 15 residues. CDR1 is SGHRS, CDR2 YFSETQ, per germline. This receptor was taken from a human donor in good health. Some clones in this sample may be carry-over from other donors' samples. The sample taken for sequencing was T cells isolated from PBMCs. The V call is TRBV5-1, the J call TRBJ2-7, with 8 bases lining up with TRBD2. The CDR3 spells CASSTAGGGSYEQYF. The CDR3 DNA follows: TGCGCCAGCAGTACGGCGGGAGGTGGCTCCTACGAGCAGTACTTC.